This passage covers 11 T cell receptor beta chains from one sample sequenced in a study of blood T cell repertoires in COVID-19. Generated by immunoSEQ multiplex PCR, the TCRdb table keeps only in-frame clones and is missing some. The sample has fewer than 250,000 clones, 82% seen once. The source material was peripheral blood. All receptors derive from a woman older than 75 with acute or convalescent COVID-19.

The chain employs TRBV7-2 and TRBJ1-2; TRBD1 aligns across 8 bases. V was pared by 3 bases and J by 6 bases, with 9 bases of the junction left unmatched. Germline CDR1 reads SGHTA; CDR2 reads FQGNSA. This CDR3 has 15 amino acids. The CDR3 bases are TGTGCCAGCAGCTTTCCGGACAGGGATCTACATGGCTACACCTTC. It codes for CASSFPDRDLHGYTF.

The rearrangement uses TRBV5-1 and TRBJ2-7; 7 bases map to TRBD1. The V and J ends lost 4 bases and 3 bases, in that order; junction bases with no gene match: 4. This CDR3 has 13 residues. Germline lookup yields CDR1 SGHRS and CDR2 YFSETQ. The CDR3 region has the DNA TGCGCCAGCAGCCGCCGGACAGGCTACGAGCAGTACTTC. Protein: CASSRRTGYEQYF.

The V gene is TRBV27, the J gene TRBJ2-1; D gene ambiguous. This CDR3 region has 16 residues. Per germline, CDR1 MNHEY and CDR2 SMNVEV (reference sequence). The V and J ends lost 4 bases and 1 base respectively, with 14 bases between them. CDR3 coding DNA: TGTGCCAGCAGTTCTAACCGACTCGTATCCTACAATGAGCAGTTCTTC. It yields the protein CASSSNRLVSYNEQFF.

CDR3 amino acids: CASWRGDSTDTQYF. DNA for the CDR3: TGCGCCAGTTGGAGGGGAGACAGCACAGATACGCAGTATTTT. This sequence joins TRBV5-1 and TRBJ2-3; D may be TRBD2 (6 bases). The CDR3 runs 14 residues. Per germline, CDR1 SGHRS and CDR2 YFSETQ. Trimming took 8 bases from V and 0 from J, leaving 13 bases between them.

The chain joins TRBV19 to TRBJ1-5; D ambiguous. Trimming pared 3 bases from V and 2 bases from J, leaving 8 bases between. The CDR3 sequence is 14 residues long. CDR1 is LNHDA and CDR2 is SQIVND in the germline V gene (reference sequence). In DNA, the CDR3 is TGTGCCAGTAGTATCCAAACAGGCAATCAGCCCCAGCATTTT. It yields the protein CASSIQTGNQPQHF.

The chain joins TRBV28 to TRBJ1-5, with D uncertain. Germline CDR1 MDHEN, CDR2 SYDVKM. V was shortened by 6 bases and J by 3 bases, with 18 bases between the two germline ends. The CDR3 consists of 16 residues. The DNA for the CDR3 is TGTGCCAGCAGCCACGAATCGGGAGGGAACAATCAGCCCCAGCATTTT. Its translation: CASSHESGGNNQPQHF.

V and J are TRBV6-1 and TRBJ2-4; the match to TRBD2 covers 11 bases. Trimming at V came to 1 base and at J to 0 bases, leaving 5 bases not matched to a gene. The V gene's germline CDR1 is MNHNS and CDR2 SASEGT. The CDR3 length is 18 residues. The CDR3 is CASSEDSGGALAKNIQYF. CDR3 DNA sequence: TGTGCCAGCAGTGAAGATAGCGGGGGGGCGCTAGCCAAAAACATTCAGTACTTC.

The V and J genes are TRBV30 and TRBJ1-4; D gene ambiguous. V was shortened by 0 bases and J by 6 bases, with 5 bases between the two germline ends. This CDR3 is 12 amino acids long. Germline V gives CDR1 GTSNPN, CDR2 SVGIG (reference sequence). DNA for the CDR3: TGTGCCTGGAGTGTACGGGATGAAAAACTGTTTTTT. It yields the protein CAWSVRDEKLFF.

V usage is TRBV30 and J usage is TRBJ2-5, with TRBD2 identical over 15 bases. The CDR3 is 16 amino acids. The germline CDR1 and CDR2 sequences are GTSNPN and SVGIG (reference sequence). The V and J ends lost 3 bases and 4 bases, in that order; junction bases with no gene match: 6. In nucleotides, the CDR3 is TGTGCCTGGAGGCGGACTAGCGGGAGGGCCGGAGAGACCCAGTACTTC. Amino acids: CAWRRTSGRAGETQYF.

The chain has TRBV21-1 and TRBJ2-3; the D call in the table, TRBD1, was not verified against the DNA. TRBV21-1 is a pseudogene locus. The CDR3 loop spans 17 amino acids. DNA of the CDR3: TGTGCCAGCGGACTCATCACAGGGGGGGCTAGCACAGATACGCAGTATTTT. Translating it yields CASGLITGGASTDTQYF.

The CDR3 DNA is TGCGCCAGCAGCCGACTAGCGGGGAGCTCCTACGAGCAGTACTTC. It specifies CASSRLAGSSYEQYF. The chain couples TRBV5-1 to TRBJ2-7, with 11 bases identical to TRBD2. This CDR3 is built from 15 residues. V gave up 4 bases and J gave up 0 bases; unmatched junction bases: 3. In germline, CDR1 is SGHRS, CDR2 YFSETQ. The full variable domain, its missing parts supplied by reference TRBV5-1 and TRBJ2-7, is KAGVTQTPRYLIKTRGQQVTLSCSPISGHRSVSWYQQTPGQGLQFLFEYFSETQRNKGNFPGRFSGRQFSNSRSEMNVSTLELGDSALYLCASSRLAGSSYEQYFGPGTRLTVT.